What follows are 28 T cell receptor beta chains derived from one specimen sequenced in a study of blood T cell repertoires in COVID-19. Only in-frame clones appear in the TCRdb table, and some are missing; sequencing was by immunoSEQ multiplex PCR. The sample carries 170,000 or so clones, more than 85% recorded once. Sequencing was performed on peripheral blood. All receptors come from a man aged 40-49 years with active or convalescent COVID-19.

The chain is built from TRBV13 and TRBJ2-3; no clear D. The CDR3 contains 12 residues. Germline CDR1 reads PRHDT; CDR2 reads FYEKMQ (reference sequence). Between the trimmed V and J ends, which lost 7 bases and 6 bases, there was a span of 11 bases. The DNA for the CDR3 is TGTGCCAGCACCCAAGAACGGGATACGCAGTATTTT. It codes for CASTQERDTQYF. The variable domain in full, with the rest retrieved from reference TRBV13 and TRBJ2-3, is AAGVIQSPRHLIKEKRETATLKCYPIPRHDTVYWYQQGPGQDPQFLISFYEKMQSDKGSIPDRFSAQQFSDYHSELNMSSLELGDSALYFCASTQERDTQYFGPGTRLTVL.

The chain links TRBV6-5 to TRBJ1-3; 9 bases match TRBD1. Germline CDR1 MNHEY, CDR2 SVGAGI. This CDR3 is 16 amino acids long. The V gene end was trimmed by 4 bases and the J gene end by 4 bases; junction bases not matched to a gene: 8. CDR3 coding DNA: TGTGCCAGCAGTTCCGGACAGGGGTTCTCCGGAAACACCATATATTTT. As protein: CASSSGQGFSGNTIYF.

J is TRBJ2-2 and V is TRBV29-1; 7 positions match TRBD2. V shed 5 bases and J 5 bases; nucleotides not matched to a gene: 8. The CDR3 has 14 amino acids. Germline V CDR1 and CDR2: SQVTM, ANQGSEA. CDR3 nucleotides: TGCAGCGTTACCGGGGGGTTAAGAACCGGGGAGCTGTTTTTT. Amino acids: CSVTGGLRTGELFF.

In this sample, this clone turned up a few times. The CDR3 region is CASSTPVDEQYF. DNA for the CDR3: TGTGCCAGCAGCACCCCGGTTGACGAGCAGTACTTC. The chain recombines TRBV7-9 with TRBJ2-7; D gene uncertain. The CDR3 consists of 12 residues. The V gene lost 5 bases and the J gene lost 5 bases, with 10 bases spanning the gap. Germline CDR1 SEHNR, CDR2 FQNEAQ (reference sequence).

V usage is TRBV28 and J usage is TRBJ1-2, with a weak D call TRBD1 (5 bases). The CDR3 sequence is 14 residues long. V lost 5 bases to trimming and J lost 4 bases, with 14 bases between them. Germline CDR1 and CDR2: MDHEN and SYDVKM. This chain's CDR3 is CASSTPGGTYGYTF. The CDR3 DNA sequence: TGTGCCAGCAGTACCCCGGGGGGGACCTATGGCTACACCTTC.

The V gene is TRBV5-1, the J gene TRBJ2-7, with TRBD1 as a possible D gene (6 bases). V dropped 2 bases and J dropped 4 bases, with 16 bases sitting between them. Germline loops: CDR1 SGHRS, CDR2 YFSETQ. The CDR3 is made up of 15 amino acids. CDR3 nucleotides: TGCGCCAGCAGCTTACAGGGAGAATTAGGGTACGAGCAGTACTTC. Amino acids: CASSLQGELGYEQYF.

The chain couples TRBV7-2 to TRBJ2-3; 8 bases are shared with TRBD1. The V gene end was trimmed by 5 bases and the J gene end by 4 bases; junction bases not matched to a gene: 5. The CDR3 loop spans 14 amino acids. Germline V lookup: CDR1 SGHTA, CDR2 FQGNSA. CDR3 in DNA: TGTGCCAGCAGCACTGACAGGGGCCCAGATACGCAGTATTTT. Translated, it gives CASSTDRGPDTQYF.

The CDR3 loop is CASSLYGKKLFF. The CDR3 region has the DNA TGTGCCAGCAGCTTGTACGGGAAAAAACTGTTTTTT. The chain joins TRBV5-8 to TRBJ1-4; D is ambiguous. This CDR3 comprises 12 residues. Trimming stripped 1 base from V and 9 bases from J, with 7 bases between. Germline V gene sequence: CDR1 SGHTS, CDR2 YDEGEE.

The rearrangement joins TRBV30 to TRBJ1-2; the D gene is possibly TRBD1 (5 bases). Germline CDR1 and CDR2: GTSNPN and SVGIG (reference sequence). CDR3 length equals 13 residues. V gave up 3 bases and J gave up 0 bases, with 8 bases separating them. CDR3 sequence (DNA): TGTGCCTGGAGGAGGACATCTAACTATGGCTACACCTTC. Amino acid sequence: CAWRRTSNYGYTF. The complete variable domain, with remaining parts taken from reference TRBV30 and TRBJ1-2, reads SQTIHQWPATLVQPVGSPLSLECTVEGTSNPNLYWYRQAAGRGLQLLFYSVGIGQISSEVPQNLSASRPQDRQFILSSKKLLLSDSGFYLCAWRRTSNYGYTFGSGTRLTVV.

The chain combines TRBV28 with TRBJ1-5; a possible D gene is TRBD1 (6 bases). This CDR3 region has 13 residues. The germline gives CDR1 MDHEN, CDR2 SYDVKM. The V and J ends lost 6 bases and 7 bases respectively, with 13 bases between them. The CDR3 DNA is TGTGCCAGCAGCTTTTCTGGACAGCAGCCCCAGCATTTT. Its protein is CASSFSGQQPQHF.

The rearrangement joins TRBV5-1 to TRBJ2-2; TRBD1 agrees at 7 bases. Unmatched junction bases numbered 4, after V lost 3 bases and J lost 5 bases. This CDR3 has 14 amino acids. Germline-derived CDR1 and CDR2 are SGHRS and YFSETQ. The CDR3 here is CASSSAGGTGELFF. The CDR3 DNA reads as TGCGCCAGCAGCTCGGCAGGGGGAACCGGGGAGCTGTTTTTT. Looking up the rest from reference TRBV5-1 and TRBJ2-2 gives the full variable domain: KAGVTQTPRYLIKTRGQQVTLSCSPISGHRSVSWYQQTPGQGLQFLFEYFSETQRNKGNFPGRFSGRQFSNSRSEMNVSTLELGDSALYLCASSSAGGTGELFFGEGSRLTVL.

The chain couples TRBV5-1 to TRBJ1-2, with 7 bases aligning to TRBD1. The trim removed 8 bases at V and 3 bases at J, leaving 13 bases unmatched. Germline V gene sequence: CDR1 SGHRS, CDR2 YFSETQ. This CDR3 contains 15 residues. The CDR3 is CASRLLQGLDYGYTF. The DNA for the CDR3 is TGCGCCAGTCGCCTTCTACAGGGGTTGGACTATGGCTACACCTTC.

The V and J genes are TRBV5-1 and TRBJ2-2; TRBD1 aligns across 8 bases. The CDR3 spans 16 residues. Germline CDR1 SGHRS, CDR2 YFSETQ. The J segment lost 4 bases and the V segment lost 0 bases, leaving 5 bases of the junction unmatched. In DNA, the CDR3 is TGCGCCAGCAGCTTGGAGGGACAGGACCTCACCGGGGAGCTGTTTTTT. This encodes CASSLEGQDLTGELFF. The whole variable domain, filled in from reference TRBV5-1 and TRBJ2-2, reads KAGVTQTPRYLIKTRGQQVTLSCSPISGHRSVSWYQQTPGQGLQFLFEYFSETQRNKGNFPGRFSGRQFSNSRSEMNVSTLELGDSALYLCASSLEGQDLTGELFFGEGSRLTVL.

V is TRBV19 and J is TRBJ2-7; the D gene is possibly TRBD2 (5 bases). With 5 bases removed from V and 3 bases from J, the gap between germline ends came to 11 bases. The CDR3 extends over 13 amino acids. Looked up from germline, CDR1 is LNHDA and CDR2 is SQIVND (reference sequence). The CDR3 sequence: CASSPTRYYEQYF. In nucleotides, the CDR3 is TGTGCCAGTAGTCCCACTAGGTACTACGAGCAGTACTTC. Using reference TRBV19 and TRBJ2-7 for the parts outside the CDR3, the full variable domain is DGGITQSPKYLFRKEGQNVTLSCEQNLNHDAMYWYRQDPGQGLRLIYYSQIVNDFQKGDIAEGYSVSREKKESFPLTVTSAQKNPTAFYLCASSPTRYYEQYFGPGTRLTVT.

V and J are TRBV4-2 and TRBJ2-6, with D unresolved. The ends were cut back, 1 base at V and 0 bases at J, with 10 bases in the middle. CDR3 length: 17 amino acids. The germline gives CDR1 LGHNA, CDR2 YNFKEQ. The CDR3, as DNA: TGTGCCAGCAGCCAAGTCAACAGCCCCTCTGGGGCCAACGTCCTGACTTTC. The encoded protein is CASSQVNSPSGANVLTF.

The table lists this clone with a few counts. This rearrangement joins TRBV11-2 to TRBJ1-4, with 7 bases identical to TRBD1. There are 17 residues in the CDR3. CDR1 SGHAT and CDR2 FQNNGV come from the germline V gene. The trim removed 0 bases at V and 2 bases at J, leaving 6 bases unmatched. CDR3 DNA: TGTGCCAGCAGCTTAGACGACAGGGTAGCGACTAATGAAAAACTGTTTTTT. As protein: CASSLDDRVATNEKLFF. Looking up the rest from reference TRBV11-2 and TRBJ1-4 gives the full variable domain: EAGVAQSPRYKIIEKRQSVAFWCNPISGHATLYWYQQILGQGPKLLIQFQNNGVVDDSQLPKDRFSAERLKGVDSTLKIQPAKLEDSAVYLCASSLDDRVATNEKLFFGSGTQLSVL.

The rearrangement joins TRBV20-1 to TRBJ2-1, with TRBD2 matching 8 bases. V was pared by 1 base and J by 13 bases, with 3 bases of the junction left unmatched. Germline CDR1 and CDR2: DFQATT and SNEGSKA (reference sequence). The CDR3 contains 11 residues. The CDR3 DNA reads TGCAGTGCTAGAGGCCTAGCGGGTCAGTTCTTC. It specifies CSARGLAGQFF.

The rearrangement links TRBV6-1 to TRBJ1-5; a weak D match, TRBD1 (6 bases). V gave up 1 base and J gave up 0 bases, with 7 bases separating them. The CDR3 is made up of 15 amino acids. The germline CDR1 and CDR2 sequences are MNHNS and SASEGT. The CDR3 protein is CASSEVQGSNQPQHF. CDR3 nucleotides: TGTGCCAGCAGTGAAGTACAGGGTAGCAATCAGCCCCAGCATTTT.

The CDR3 spells CASSETGRSGYTF. CDR3 DNA sequence: TGTGCCAGCAGTGAGACAGGGCGAAGTGGCTACACCTTC. V usage is TRBV6-4 and J usage is TRBJ1-2; 7 nucleotides match TRBD1. The germline V gene encodes CDR1 MRHNA and CDR2 SNTAGT. The V gene end was trimmed by 3 bases and the J gene end by 7 bases; junction bases not matched to a gene: 5. This CDR3 region has 13 residues.

This chain joins TRBV29-1 and TRBJ1-2; D unresolved. V was cut by 0 bases and J by 8 bases, with 10 bases left in between. This CDR3 has 12 residues. The germline CDR1 and CDR2 sequences are SQVTM and ANQGSEA. The CDR3 bases are TGCAGCGTTGAAGAAGGTGGGGAGGGCTACACCTTC. It yields the protein CSVEEGGEGYTF.

V and J are TRBV7-3 and TRBJ1-5, with D perhaps matching TRBD1 (6 bases). The CDR3 runs 15 residues. The V gene's germline CDR1 is SGHTA and CDR2 FQGTGA. Between the trimmed V and J ends, which lost 8 bases and 5 bases, there was a span of 19 bases. The CDR3 loop is CASHPGHYRYQPQHF. In DNA form, the CDR3 reads TGTGCCAGCCATCCGGGACACTACCGGTATCAGCCCCAGCATTTT.

CDR3 amino acids: CASRRLAGYNEQFF. DNA of the CDR3: TGCGCCAGCAGGCGACTAGCGGGGTACAATGAGCAGTTCTTC. The V and J genes are TRBV5-1 and TRBJ2-1, with 11 bases aligning to TRBD2. The CDR3 runs 14 residues. Losses at the gene ends were 5 bases for V and 4 bases for J; bases not matched to a gene: 2. The germline V gene has CDR1 SGHRS and CDR2 YFSETQ.

The chain is built from TRBV30 and TRBJ1-2; tentatively, D is TRBD1 (6 bases). The CDR3 is made up of 13 amino acids. Germline lookup yields CDR1 GTSNPN and CDR2 SVGIG (reference sequence). V lost 4 bases and J lost 4, with 13 bases in between. The CDR3 is CAWISGGAYGYTF. The CDR3 DNA sequence: TGTGCCTGGATATCGGGGGGGGCCTATGGCTACACCTTC.

The chain uses TRBV28 and TRBJ1-2, with a tentative D call TRBD1 (6 bases). Looked up from germline, CDR1 is MDHEN and CDR2 is SYDVKM. Trimming shortened V by 3 bases and J by 4 bases, and 9 bases separated the two germline ends. The CDR3 length is 13 residues. CDR3 residues: CASSLSDSYGYTF. The DNA for the CDR3 is TGTGCCAGCAGTTTGTCGGACAGCTATGGCTACACCTTC.

The chain links TRBV28 to TRBJ2-2; 11 nucleotides align to TRBD2. The ends lost 7 bases at V and 6 bases at J; junction bases unmatched: 4. From germline, CDR1 is MDHEN and CDR2 SYDVKM. The CDR3 spans 14 residues. CDR3 protein: CASISGGAAGELFF. CDR3 nucleotides: TGTGCCAGCATTAGCGGGGGGGCGGCCGGGGAGCTGTTTTTT. The variable domain in full, completed from reference TRBV28 and TRBJ2-2, reads DVKVTQSSRYLVKRTGEKVFLECVQDMDHENMFWYRQDPGLGLRLIYFSYDVKMKEKGDIPEGYSVSREKKERFSLILESASTNQTSMYLCASISGGAAGELFFGEGSRLTVL.

The sample holds a few counts of this clone. J is TRBJ2-5 and V is TRBV5-6; D is uncertain. V was cut by 4 bases and J by 2 bases, with 3 bases left in between. The CDR3 runs 11 residues. Germline V gives CDR1 SGHDT, CDR2 YYEEEE. CDR3 in DNA: TGTGCCAGCAGCGTACAAGAGACCCAGTACTTC. Translating it yields CASSVQETQYF.

V and J are TRBV3-1 (or the pseudogene TRBV3-2) and TRBJ2-5, with a possible D match to TRBD2 (7 bases). Germline V gene lookup returns CDR1 LGHDT and CDR2 YNNKEL (reference sequence). The CDR3 runs to 15 residues. Trimming shortened V by 2 bases and J by 5 bases, and 15 bases separated the two germline ends. The CDR3 here is CASSQNSGGQETQYF. The CDR3 DNA is TGTGCCAGCAGCCAAAACTCGGGGGGCCAGGAGACCCAGTACTTC.

The chain uses TRBV6-5 and TRBJ2-3, with D perhaps TRBD2 (6 bases). Between the trimmed V and J ends, which lost 6 bases and 4 bases, there was a span of 8 bases. The germline CDR1 and CDR2 sequences are MNHEY and SVGAGI. The CDR3 contains 12 residues. The CDR3 region is CASRRDSDTQYF. The DNA for the CDR3 is TGTGCCAGCAGAAGGGACTCAGATACGCAGTATTTT.